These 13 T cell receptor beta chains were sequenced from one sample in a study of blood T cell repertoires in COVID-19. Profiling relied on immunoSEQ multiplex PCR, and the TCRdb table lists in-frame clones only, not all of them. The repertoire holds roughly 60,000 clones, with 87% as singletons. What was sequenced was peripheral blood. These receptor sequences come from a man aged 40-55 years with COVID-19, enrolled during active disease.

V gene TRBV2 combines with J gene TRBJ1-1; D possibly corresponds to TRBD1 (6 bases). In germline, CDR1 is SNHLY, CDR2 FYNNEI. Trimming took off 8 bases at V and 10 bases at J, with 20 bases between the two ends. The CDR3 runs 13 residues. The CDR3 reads CASGPLGGQGAFF. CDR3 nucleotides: TGTGCCAGCGGGCCGCTCGGGGGGCAGGGAGCTTTCTTT.

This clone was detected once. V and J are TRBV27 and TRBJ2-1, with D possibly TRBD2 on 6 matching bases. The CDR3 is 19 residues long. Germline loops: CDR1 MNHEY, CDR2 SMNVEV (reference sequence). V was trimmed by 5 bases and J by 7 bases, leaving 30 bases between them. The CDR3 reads CASSVLSPNLREPRNEQFF. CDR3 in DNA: TGTGCCAGCAGTGTCCTGTCCCCCAACCTCCGGGAGCCTCGGAATGAGCAGTTCTTC.

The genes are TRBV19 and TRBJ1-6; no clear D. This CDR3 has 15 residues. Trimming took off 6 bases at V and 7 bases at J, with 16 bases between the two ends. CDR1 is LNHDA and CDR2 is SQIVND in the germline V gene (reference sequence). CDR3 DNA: TGTGCCAGTAGCCTCCCGCCTCGCGGGAATTCACCCCTCCACTTT. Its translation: CASSLPPRGNSPLHF.

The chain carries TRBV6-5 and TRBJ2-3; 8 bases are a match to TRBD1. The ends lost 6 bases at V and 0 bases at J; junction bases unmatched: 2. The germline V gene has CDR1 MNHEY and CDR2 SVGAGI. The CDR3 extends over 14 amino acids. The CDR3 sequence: CASRRTGSTDTQYF. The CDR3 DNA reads TGTGCCAGCAGAAGGACAGGGAGCACAGATACGCAGTATTTT.

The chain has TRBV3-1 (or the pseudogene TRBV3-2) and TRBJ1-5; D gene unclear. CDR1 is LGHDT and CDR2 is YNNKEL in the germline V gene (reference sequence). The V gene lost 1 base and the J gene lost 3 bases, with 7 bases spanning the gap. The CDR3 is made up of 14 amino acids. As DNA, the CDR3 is TGTGCCAGCAGCCAAGGCGGCCACAATCAGCCCCAGCATTTT. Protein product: CASSQGGHNQPQHF.

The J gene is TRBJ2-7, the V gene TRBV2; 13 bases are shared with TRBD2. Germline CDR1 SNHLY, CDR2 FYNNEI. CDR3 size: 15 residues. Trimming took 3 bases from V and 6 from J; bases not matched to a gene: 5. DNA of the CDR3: TGTGCCAGCAGTGATGGGACTAGCGGGAAGACCGAGCAGTACTTC. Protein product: CASSDGTSGKTEQYF.

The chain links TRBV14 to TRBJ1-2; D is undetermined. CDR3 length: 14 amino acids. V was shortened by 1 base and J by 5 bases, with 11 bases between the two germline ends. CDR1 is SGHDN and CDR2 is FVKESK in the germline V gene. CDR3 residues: CASSQVSADYGYTF. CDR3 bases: TGTGCCAGCAGCCAAGTATCCGCGGATTATGGCTACACCTTC.

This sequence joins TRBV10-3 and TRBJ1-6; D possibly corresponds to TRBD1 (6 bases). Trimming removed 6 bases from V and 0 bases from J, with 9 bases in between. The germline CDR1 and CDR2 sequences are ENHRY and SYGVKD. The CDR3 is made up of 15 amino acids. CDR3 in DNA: TGTGCCATCAGCCAGGGGAGCTCCTATAATTCACCCCTCCACTTT. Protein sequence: CAISQGSSYNSPLHF.

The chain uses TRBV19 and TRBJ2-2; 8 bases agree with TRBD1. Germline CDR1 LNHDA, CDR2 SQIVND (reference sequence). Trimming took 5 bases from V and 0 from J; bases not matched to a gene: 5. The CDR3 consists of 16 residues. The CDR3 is CASSLGQGPNTGELFF. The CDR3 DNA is TGTGCCAGTAGTCTCGGACAGGGCCCGAACACCGGGGAGCTGTTTTTT.

This chain's CDR3 is CASSPRVQGLYGYTF. CDR3 nucleotide sequence: TGTGCCAGCAGTCCTAGGGTACAGGGCCTCTATGGCTACACCTTC. This rearrangement joins TRBV27 to TRBJ1-2, with a weak D call TRBD1 (6 bases). The CDR3 is 15 residues long. CDR1 and CDR2 (germline): MNHEY, SMNVEV (reference sequence). The V and J ends lost 5 bases and 4 bases respectively, with 17 bases between them.

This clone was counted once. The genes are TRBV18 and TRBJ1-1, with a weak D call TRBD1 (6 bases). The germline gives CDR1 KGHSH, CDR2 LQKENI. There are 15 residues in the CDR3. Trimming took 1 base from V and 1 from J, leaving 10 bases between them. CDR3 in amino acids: CASSPRDTQNTEAFF. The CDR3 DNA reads TGTGCCAGCTCACCACGGGACACCCAGAACACTGAAGCTTTCTTT.

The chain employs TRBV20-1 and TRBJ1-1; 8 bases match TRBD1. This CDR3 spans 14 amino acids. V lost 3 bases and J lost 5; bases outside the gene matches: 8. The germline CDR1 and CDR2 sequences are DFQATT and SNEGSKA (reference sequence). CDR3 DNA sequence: TGCAGTGCTAGTCCCCCACAGGGGGGGACTGAAGCTTTCTTT. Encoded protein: CSASPPQGGTEAFF.

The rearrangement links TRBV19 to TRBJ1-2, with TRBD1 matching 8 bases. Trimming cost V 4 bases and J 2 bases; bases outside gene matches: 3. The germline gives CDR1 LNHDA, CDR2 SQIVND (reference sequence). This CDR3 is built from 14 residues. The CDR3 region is CASSSTGGNYGYTF. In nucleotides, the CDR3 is TGTGCCAGTAGTAGTACAGGGGGAAACTATGGCTACACCTTC. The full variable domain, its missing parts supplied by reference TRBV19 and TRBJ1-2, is DGGITQSPKYLFRKEGQNVTLSCEQNLNHDAMYWYRQDPGQGLRLIYYSQIVNDFQKGDIAEGYSVSREKKESFPLTVTSAQKNPTAFYLCASSSTGGNYGYTFGSGTRLTVV.